This TCR beta chain was profiled in a study of CD8+ T cells in alopecia areata. Background on the study: Among treated patients, oral tofacitinib was administered at 5 to 10 mg twice daily. Patients took tofacitinib for 6 to 18 months, followed by 6 drug-free months. Regarding the study as a whole: Between patients, shared TCR sequences were less clear than in mice. This was possibly due in part to HLA diversity in the patient population.

Details on this clone: Antigen: not known.

After isolation, RNA underwent reverse transcription to generate cDNA as the sequencing template. Sequencing was performed with immunoSEQ multiplex PCR; in TCRdb, only in-frame clones are kept and a portion is missing. The sample holds more than 100,000 clones, 50% to 60% seen once. Trimming removed 1 base at V and 3 bases at J, with 16 bases between. This CDR3 region has 16 residues. Germline V gene data show CDR1 as MGHRA and CDR2 as YSYEKL. The clonotype originates from a human donor with alopecia areata. The chain links TRBV4-1 to TRBJ2-7, with a possible D match to TRBD2 (6 bases). Sequencing used CD4+ T cells sorted from blood, obtained at week 0. The CDR3 loop is CASSQVPGLPNYEQYF. Written as DNA, the CDR3 is TGCGCCAGCAGCCAAGTCCCGGGACTCCCAAACTACGAGCAGTACTTC.